The 23 T cell receptor beta chains given below trace back to one sample, sequenced in a study of OX40 agonist ivuxolimab in advanced cancers. TCRdb's copy holds only in-frame clones and misses some; the assay was immunoSEQ multiplex PCR. The table includes under 75,000 clones, 84% detected once. The sample consisted of CD4+ or CD8+ T cells sorted from blood, taken in a trial of the OX40 agonist ivuxolimab. These receptors were taken from an adult with an advanced solid tumor such as melanoma, head and neck, liver or kidney cancer.

V usage is TRBV19 and J usage is TRBJ2-4, with TRBD1 identical over 10 bases. From germline, CDR1 is LNHDA and CDR2 SQIVND (reference sequence). This CDR3 has 16 amino acids. The junction had 3 bases not matched to a gene; V was cut back by 3 bases and J by 1 base. The CDR3 region is CASSILGQGAKNIQYF. CDR3 in DNA: TGTGCCAGTAGTATCCTGGGACAGGGGGCCAAAAACATTCAGTACTTC.

This clone was observed once. The chain couples TRBV7-2 to TRBJ1-2; TRBD1 agrees at 8 bases. Germline assignment: CDR1 SGHTA and CDR2 FQGNSA. This CDR3 has 14 residues. Trimming took 3 bases from V and 8 from J; bases not matched to a gene: 8. Written as DNA, the CDR3 is TGTGCCAGCAGCTTCGGACAGGGCCTGGGGGGCTACACCTTC. This gives the protein CASSFGQGLGGYTF.

This rearrangement joins TRBV10-3 to TRBJ1-4, with D unresolved. CDR1 and CDR2 from the germline V gene are ENHRY and SYGVKD. V was shortened by 4 bases and J by 7 bases, with 10 bases between the two germline ends. The CDR3 spans 13 residues. The CDR3 DNA reads as TGTGCCATCAGTGGTGGGATTGGTGAAAAACTGTTTTTT. Amino acid sequence: CAISGGIGEKLFF.

The chain joins TRBV6-5 to TRBJ1-5; D unresolved. CDR1 is MNHEY and CDR2 is SVGAGI in the germline V gene. V dropped 7 bases and J dropped 7 bases, with 11 bases sitting between them. The CDR3 has 12 amino acids. The CDR3 DNA follows: TGTGCCAGCAATGACGAGGGCCAGCCCCAGCATTTT. Translating it yields CASNDEGQPQHF.

The chain couples TRBV4-3 to TRBJ1-4, with D tentatively TRBD1 (6 bases). The CDR3 has 16 residues. Trimming removed 3 bases at V and 3 bases at J, with 14 bases between. CDR1 and CDR2 from the germline V gene are LGHNA and YSLEER. Here the CDR3 reads CASSQQAGASNEKLFF. The CDR3 nucleotides are TGCGCCAGCAGCCAGCAAGCAGGGGCCTCTAATGAAAAACTGTTTTTT.

The DNA for the CDR3 is TGTGCCAGCAGCACTCAGGGGGCGGACCAGCCCCAGCATTTT. Translated, it gives CASSTQGADQPQHF. The chain recombines TRBV7-9 with TRBJ1-5, with TRBD1 matching 8 bases. Trimming took 5 bases from V and 7 from J; bases not matched to a gene: 7. The CDR3 loop spans 14 amino acids. Per the germline V gene, CDR1 is SEHNR and CDR2 is FQNEAQ (reference sequence).

The chain uses TRBV5-1 and TRBJ2-5, with 8 bases that match TRBD2. The CDR3 is 14 residues long. Germline-derived CDR1 and CDR2 are SGHRS and YFSETQ. With V trimmed by 2 bases and J by 4 bases, 4 bases remained unmatched. DNA of the CDR3: TGCGCCAGCAGCTTAGTAGCGGGAATAGAGACCCAGTACTTC. It yields the protein CASSLVAGIETQYF.

V gene TRBV15 combines with J gene TRBJ1-1; D possibly corresponds to TRBD1 (6 bases). The CDR3 contains 14 residues. Germline V gives CDR1 LNHNV, CDR2 YYDKDF (reference sequence). V was cut by 0 bases and J by 8 bases, with 13 bases left in between. This CDR3 reads CATSREGGAREAFF. The CDR3, as DNA: TGTGCCACCAGCAGAGAGGGGGGGGCCAGGGAAGCTTTCTTT.

The CDR3 sequence is CSVEAMKGGLADTQYF. As DNA, the CDR3 is TGCAGCGTTGAAGCCATGAAGGGGGGTCTCGCAGATACGCAGTATTTT. The chain is built from TRBV29-1 and TRBJ2-3, with D possibly being TRBD1 or TRBD2 (6 bases each). The germline V and J ends were trimmed by 1 base and 4 bases, with 18 bases remaining between them. CDR3 length equals 16 residues. Germline CDR1 is SQVTM and CDR2 is ANQGSEA.

This chain uses TRBV27 with TRBJ2-7; D might be TRBD1 (5 bases). Trimming took off 7 bases at V and 1 base at J, with 11 bases between the two ends. Per the germline V gene, CDR1 is MNHEY and CDR2 is SMNVEV (reference sequence). The CDR3 is 13 residues long. This chain's CDR3 is CASKRGRSYEQYF. DNA of the CDR3: TGTGCCAGCAAAAGGGGCAGATCCTACGAGCAGTACTTC.

The chain is built from TRBV30 and TRBJ2-2; possibly TRBD2 for D (6 bases). Trimming took off 3 bases at V and 5 bases at J, with 16 bases between the two ends. Germline lookup yields CDR1 GTSNPN and CDR2 SVGIG (reference sequence). The CDR3 spans 15 residues. The CDR3 bases are TGTGCCTGGAGCAACTCGGGACTTCGGACCGGGGAGCTGTTTTTT. Protein: CAWSNSGLRTGELFF.

This chain uses TRBV7-2 with TRBJ1-1; D is possibly TRBD1 (5 bases). This CDR3 is built from 14 residues. Germline lookup yields CDR1 SGHTA and CDR2 FQGNSA. Trimming left V 3 bases short and J 3 bases short, with 11 bases between. The CDR3 DNA is TGTGCCAGCAGCTTCAGTTCCAGGGACACTGAAGCTTTCTTT. Its translation is CASSFSSRDTEAFF.

The chain joins TRBV18 to TRBJ1-2; maybe TRBD1 (5 bases). The CDR3 is 17 amino acids. Germline V gene data show CDR1 as KGHSH and CDR2 as LQKENI. V lost 3 bases to trimming and J lost 4 bases, with 21 bases between them. CDR3 nucleotide sequence: TGTGCCAGCTCACCCACTGCCCCGACGGGTGGGGCCTATGGCTACACCTTC. This translates into CASSPTAPTGGAYGYTF.

CDR3 region: CASSLRGPGQGNTGELFF. In DNA form, the CDR3 reads TGTGCCAGCAGTCTTCGGGGGCCGGGACAGGGAAACACCGGGGAGCTGTTTTTT. The V and J genes are TRBV6-4 and TRBJ2-2, with 9 bases aligning to TRBD1. V was pared by 5 bases and J by 2 bases, with 12 bases of the junction left unmatched. The CDR3 sequence is 18 residues long. Germline CDR1 MRHNA, CDR2 SNTAGT.

This sequence joins TRBV4-2 and TRBJ2-5; no reliable D call. This CDR3 spans 12 amino acids. The germline gives CDR1 LGHNA, CDR2 YNFKEQ. V lost 1 base, J lost 3 bases, and 3 bases lay in between. The CDR3 reads CASSQAEETQYF. The CDR3 coding sequence is TGTGCCAGCAGCCAAGCCGAAGAGACCCAGTACTTC.

This clone was detected a few times. The chain couples TRBV7-2 to TRBJ2-7; either TRBD1 or TRBD2 may supply D (6 bases each). Germline loops: CDR1 SGHTA, CDR2 FQGNSA. This CDR3 region has 16 residues. V lost 2 bases and J 6 bases, leaving 20 bases between the germline ends. This chain's CDR3 is CASSLFQQGFGSEQYF. The CDR3 nucleotides are TGTGCCAGCAGCTTATTCCAACAGGGTTTCGGGAGCGAGCAGTACTTC.

This rearrangement joins TRBV18 to TRBJ1-2, with unresolved D. Looked up from germline, CDR1 is KGHSH and CDR2 is LQKENI. The CDR3 covers 12 residues. Between the trimmed V and J ends, which lost 3 bases and 0 bases, there was a span of 2 bases. The CDR3: CASSPANYGYTF. CDR3 sequence (DNA): TGTGCCAGCTCACCGGCTAACTATGGCTACACCTTC.

This clone was observed a single time. The genes are TRBV5-4 and TRBJ2-1; D call uncertain. Germline V lookup: CDR1 SGHNT, CDR2 YYREEE (reference sequence). Between the trimmed V and J ends, which lost 2 bases and 4 bases, there was a span of 4 bases. This CDR3 spans 12 amino acids. CDR3 nucleotides: TGTGCCAGCAGCTTCGGGTACAATGAGCAGTTCTTC. Translating gives CASSFGYNEQFF.

The chain joins TRBV5-4 to TRBJ1-6; D is uncertain. Trimming pared 2 bases from V and 7 bases from J, leaving 4 bases between. The length of the CDR3 is 12 residues. CDR1 and CDR2 (germline): SGHNT, YYREEE (reference sequence). CDR3 sequence reads: CASSLINSPLHF. DNA of the CDR3: TGTGCCAGCAGCTTAATAAATTCACCCCTCCACTTT. Drawing the rest from reference TRBV5-4 and TRBJ1-6, the complete variable domain is ETGVTQSPTHLIKTRGQQVTLRCSSQSGHNTVSWYQQALGQGPQFIFQYYREEENGRGNFPPRFSGLQFPNYSSELNVNALELDDSALYLCASSLINSPLHFGNGTRLTVT.

The CDR3: CASSLTGSDEQFF. The CDR3 DNA reads TGTGCCAGCAGCTTAACCGGATCGGATGAGCAGTTCTTC. V usage is TRBV7-3 and J usage is TRBJ2-1; D gene unclear. With 0 bases removed from V and 8 bases from J, the gap between germline ends came to 8 bases. The CDR3 is made up of 13 amino acids. The germline gives CDR1 SGHTA, CDR2 FQGTGA.

The V and J genes are TRBV5-4 and TRBJ1-4; TRBD1 matches at 7 bases. Per germline, CDR1 SGHNT and CDR2 YYREEE (reference sequence). V trimming: 0 bases; J trimming: 7 bases; junction bases outside the gene matches: 3. The CDR3 covers 14 residues. The CDR3 nucleotides are TGTGCCAGCAGCTTGGACAGGGGAGGTGAAAAACTGTTTTTT. As protein: CASSLDRGGEKLFF.

The V gene is TRBV27, the J gene TRBJ1-4, with unresolved D. Trimming removed 5 bases at V and 10 bases at J, with 14 bases between. Germline V gene data show CDR1 as MNHEY and CDR2 as SMNVEV (reference sequence). The CDR3 is 13 residues long. The CDR3 region has the DNA TGTGCCAGCAGTCCCTTCCGGGGAGCAAAACTGTTTTTT. This translates into CASSPFRGAKLFF.

This sequence joins TRBV11-2 and TRBJ1-3, with D possibly TRBD1 on 5 matching bases. CDR1 and CDR2 from the germline V gene are SGHAT and FQNNGV. Trimming removed 1 base from V and 9 bases from J, with 10 bases in between. The CDR3 spans 13 residues. Here the CDR3 reads CASSLGGALTIYF. Written as DNA, the CDR3 is TGTGCCAGCAGCTTAGGAGGGGCGCTCACCATATATTTT.